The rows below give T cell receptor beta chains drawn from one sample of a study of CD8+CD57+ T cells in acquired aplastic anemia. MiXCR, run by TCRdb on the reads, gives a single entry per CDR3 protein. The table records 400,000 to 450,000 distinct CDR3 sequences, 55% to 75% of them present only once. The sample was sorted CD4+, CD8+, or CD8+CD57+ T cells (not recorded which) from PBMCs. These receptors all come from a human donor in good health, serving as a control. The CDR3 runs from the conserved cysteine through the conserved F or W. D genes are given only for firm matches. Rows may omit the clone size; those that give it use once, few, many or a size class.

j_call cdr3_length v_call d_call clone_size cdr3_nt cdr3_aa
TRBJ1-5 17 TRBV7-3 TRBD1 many TGTGCCAGCAGCTTTTCCCGGGACAGGGAGAGCAATCAGCCCCAGCATTTT CASSFSRDRESNQPQHF
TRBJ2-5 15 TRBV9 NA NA TGTGCCAGCAGCACAACTAGGGTCGGGAAATCACCCCAGTACTTC CASSTTRVGKSPQYF
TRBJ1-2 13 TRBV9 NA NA TGTGCCAGCAGCCCCGGGCAGGCGGCGGACGAGACGTTC CASSPGQAADETF
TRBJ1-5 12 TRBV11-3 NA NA TGTGCCAGCAGTCCAGGGTCGAGACCCCAGCATTTT CASSPGSRPQHF
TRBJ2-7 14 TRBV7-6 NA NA TGTGCCAGCAGCCGTGGGACTCGTCTACGAGCAGTACTTTTC CASSRGTRLRAVLF
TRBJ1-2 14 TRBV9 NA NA TGCGCCAGCAGCGTAGGCCGGGACTACGATGGGTACTCCTTC CASSVGRDYDGYSF
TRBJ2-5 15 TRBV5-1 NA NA TGCGCCAGCAACTCCGACGGGACGCGGGGAGAGACCCAGCACTTC CASNSDGTRGETQHF
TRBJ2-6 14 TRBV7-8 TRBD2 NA TGTGCCAGCAGTAGCGGGGGGGACTATAACTACCTGATTTTC CASSSGGDYNYLIF
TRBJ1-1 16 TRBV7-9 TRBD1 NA TGTGCCAGCGGACAGGACTATGGCTACACCGTAGGTTCAGCTTTCTTT CASGQDYGYTVGSAFF
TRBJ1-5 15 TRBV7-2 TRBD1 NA TGTGCCAGCAGCACCCGACAGGGTATTGGGATGGCTACACATTTT CASSTRQGIGMATHF
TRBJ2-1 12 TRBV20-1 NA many TGCAGTGCCCAAAAGTCGGGTGGCGAGCAGTTCTTC CSAQKSGGEQFF
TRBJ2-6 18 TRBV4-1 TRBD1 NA TGCGCCAGCAGCCAGACCGGGACAGGGGAATCTGGGGCCAACGTCCTGACTTTC CASSQTGTGESGANVLTF
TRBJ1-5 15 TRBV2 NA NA TGTGCCAGCAGGGAGGTTGACCAACGCACTCAGCCCCAGCATTTT CASREVDQRTQPQHF
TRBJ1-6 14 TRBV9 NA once TGTGCCAGCAGTGATCGACGGTACAGCTCACCTTTCCACTTT CASSDRRYSSPFHF
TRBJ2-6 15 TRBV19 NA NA TGTGCCAGTAGTAGAGACAGCGTTGGGGCCAACGTCCTGACTTTC CASSRDSVGANVLTF
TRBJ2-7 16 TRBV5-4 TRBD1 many TGTGCCAGCAGCCTACAGGGGGCCCCGAGTTCCTACGAGCAGTACTTC CASSLQGAPSSYEQYF
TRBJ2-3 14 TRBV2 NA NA TGTGCCAGCAGCCTTATCCCTAGCACAGATACGCAGTATTTT CASSLIPSTDTQYF
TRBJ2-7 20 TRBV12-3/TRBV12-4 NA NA NA CASSFYICSARSGRGYEQYF
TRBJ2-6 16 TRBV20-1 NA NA TGCAGTGCTAGCCCCGAGGCGTCCGAGCGGGCCAACGTCCTGACTTTC CSASPEASERANVLTF
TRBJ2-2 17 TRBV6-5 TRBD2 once TGTGCCAGCAAGTTGAGGACTAGCGGGGGGAACACCGGGGAGCTGTTTTTT CASKLRTSGGNTGELFF
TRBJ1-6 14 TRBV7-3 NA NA TGTGCCAGCAGCTTGGTTCCAGGGAATTCGCTCACCCCTTTT CASSLVPGNSLTPF
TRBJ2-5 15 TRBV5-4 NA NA TGTGCCAGCAGCTTGGTGGGGGGGCAGGAAGAGACCCAGTACTTC CASSLVGGQEETQYF
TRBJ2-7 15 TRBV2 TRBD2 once TGTGCCAGCAGAGTAACTAGCGGGTGGTTCTACGAACAGTACTTC CASRVTSGWFYEQYF
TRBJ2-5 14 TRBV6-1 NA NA TGTGCCAGCAACCCGAATGGGGGTAAAGAGACCCAGTACTTC CASNPNGGKETQYF
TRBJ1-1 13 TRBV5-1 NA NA TGCGCCAGCAGCTTGGGAATTACGCTTTCAGCTTTCTTT CASSLGITLSAFF
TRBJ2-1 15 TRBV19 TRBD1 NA TGTGCCAGTAGGGAGTTCGAGGACAGGGGTAATGCGGAGTTCTTC CASREFEDRGNAEFF
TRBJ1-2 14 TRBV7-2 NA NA NA CASSYARREQYFGF
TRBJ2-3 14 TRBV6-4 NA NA TGTGCCAGCAGTGAGTTCGCAGGGACAGATACGCAGTATTTT CASSEFAGTDTQYF